This T cell receptor (beta chain) appears in the sequencing data of a study of OX40 agonist ivuxolimab in advanced cancers. Study-level background: Ivuxolimab doses were 0.01, 0.1, 0.3, 1.5, 3 or 10 mg/kg every 2 weeks. Age averaged around 58 years (range roughly 23 to 90), and around 78% were male. Under the entry rules, prior anti-PD-1, anti-PD-L1 or anti-CTLA-4 therapy was allowed, and around 36% had some.

The V end lost 3 bases, the J end lost 0 bases, and 12 bases lay between the germline ends. The length of the CDR3 is 16 residues. Germline V gives CDR1 SGHNT, CDR2 YENEEA. Here immunoSEQ multiplex PCR was the method, and the copy in TCRdb shows in-frame clones only, minus some. Of some 78,000 clones listed, around nine tenths are singletons. The genes are TRBV11-3 and TRBJ1-3, with D possibly matching TRBD1 (5 bases). The sample was CD4+ or CD8+ T cells sorted from blood, taken in a trial of the OX40 agonist ivuxolimab. The clonotype originates from an adult with an advanced solid tumor such as melanoma, head and neck, liver or kidney cancer. CDR3 nucleotides: TGTGCCAGCAGCTTGGCGGGGCAGGGCTCTGGAAACACCATATATTTT. Protein sequence: CASSLAGQGSGNTIYF. The full variable domain, with the rest looked up from reference TRBV11-3 and TRBJ1-3, is EAGVVQSPRYKIIEKKQPVAFWCNPISGHNTLYWYLQNLGQGPELLIRYENEEAVDDSQLPKDRFSAERLKGVDSTLKIQPAELGDSAVYLCASSLAGQGSGNTIYFGEGSWLTVV.